This T cell receptor beta chain was retrieved from a study of T cells in tumors after PD-1 blockade. Assay: immunoSEQ multiplex PCR; the TCRdb copy retains only in-frame clones and omits some. The sample shows roughly 48,000 clones, roughly 80% of them seen only once. This clone appeared once. Germline loops: CDR1 MRHNA, CDR2 SNTAGT. The CDR3 has 15 amino acids. The trim removed 2 bases at V and 2 bases at J, leaving 2 bases unmatched. The chain links TRBV6-4 to TRBJ2-1; TRBD2 agrees at 8 bases. Sequencing used PBMCs, obtained before anti-PD-1 treatment. This receptor was taken from a human donor with basal cell carcinoma. DNA of the CDR3: TGTGCCAGCAGTGACGACGGGGGGGCCTACAATGAGCAGTTCTTC. This sequence encodes CASSDDGGAYNEQFF.